The 16 T cell receptor beta chains listed next were all sequenced from one sample in a study of neoadjuvant anti-PD-1 for oral cavity cancer. The data were produced by immunoSEQ multiplex PCR, yet TCRdb's version contains in-frame clones alone and is incomplete. The sample includes about 68,000 clones, more than 75% of them seen just once. Described time point: after neoadjuvant nivolumab, at surgical resection. The sample consisted of PBMCs, taken after nivolumab (anti-PD-1) treatment. These receptors originate from a person aged 40 to 85 with oral cavity squamous cell carcinoma.

The V call is TRBV7-9, the J call TRBJ2-7; 9 bases match TRBD2. CDR3 length: 16 amino acids. The junction had 11 bases not matched to a gene; V was cut back by 4 bases and J by 4 bases. Germline values: CDR1 SEHNR, CDR2 FQNEAQ (reference sequence). The CDR3 bases are TGTGCCAGCAGCTCGGGAGGGCTAGCGGGACAGTACGAGCAGTACTTC. Translating gives CASSSGGLAGQYEQYF.

The chain combines TRBV15 with TRBJ1-1; TRBD1 matches at 7 bases. The J segment lost 3 bases and the V segment lost 6 bases, leaving 19 bases of the junction unmatched. Looked up from germline, CDR1 is LNHNV and CDR2 is YYDKDF (reference sequence). This CDR3 comprises 18 residues. Here the CDR3 DNA reads TGTGCCACCAGGGCGCTGGGGGTGTGGGGACAGACGGACACTGAAGCTTTCTTT. It codes for CATRALGVWGQTDTEAFF.

The J gene is TRBJ2-3, the V gene TRBV2; the D call may be TRBD1 or TRBD2 (5 bases each). The CDR3 spans 16 residues. V was clipped by 6 bases and J by 1 base, with 17 bases between them. Germline CDR1 reads SNHLY; CDR2 reads FYNNEI. Here the CDR3 DNA reads TGTGCCAGCAGCTCTGGGACCCGTAGCGGCACAGATACGCAGTATTTT. Its translation: CASSSGTRSGTDTQYF.

The chain joins TRBV9 to TRBJ2-3; TRBD1 matches 9 bases. V dropped 0 bases and J dropped 1; count of bases not matched to a gene: 0. The germline gives CDR1 SGDLS, CDR2 YYNGEE. This CDR3 region has 15 residues. CDR3 nucleotides: TGTGCCAGCAGCGTAGGGACAGGGGGCACAGATACGCAGTATTTT. Its translation is CASSVGTGGTDTQYF.

This chain joins TRBV5-5 and TRBJ1-1; 9 bases are a match to TRBD1. CDR1 and CDR2 from the germline V gene are SGHKS and YYEKEE (reference sequence). CDR3 length: 13 residues. V was pared by 5 bases and J by 6 bases, with 5 bases of the junction left unmatched. CDR3 loop: CASSGQGRPEAFF. CDR3 sequence (DNA): TGTGCCAGCAGTGGACAGGGGAGACCTGAAGCTTTCTTT.

The chain links TRBV15 to TRBJ2-1; D is unclear. The germline gives CDR1 LNHNV, CDR2 YYDKDF (reference sequence). CDR3 length equals 14 residues. V lost 8 bases to trimming and J lost 3 bases, with 14 bases between them. The CDR3 DNA follows: TGTGCCACCGCGAAGGTGGTGGTCTACAATGAGCAGTTCTTC. This codes for CATAKVVVYNEQFF. Full variable domain (rest looked up from reference TRBV15 and TRBJ2-1): DAMVIQNPRYQVTQFGKPVTLSCSQTLNHNVMYWYQQKSSQAPKLLFHYYDKDFNNEADTPDNFQSRRPNTSFCFLDIRSPGLGDTAMYLCATAKVVVYNEQFFGPGTRLTVL.

The V gene is TRBV11-2, the J gene TRBJ2-3; D might be TRBD1 or TRBD2, each matching 5 bases. Per the germline V gene, CDR1 is SGHAT and CDR2 is FQNNGV. V was clipped by 3 bases and J by 2 bases, with 15 bases between them. The CDR3 is 16 residues long. CDR3 DNA: TGTGCCAGCAGCTTGGGGGAGCTAGGAATCACAGATACGCAGTATTTT. It translates to CASSLGELGITDTQYF. Combining the CDR3 with reference TRBV11-2 and TRBJ2-3 gives the whole variable domain EAGVAQSPRYKIIEKRQSVAFWCNPISGHATLYWYQQILGQGPKLLIQFQNNGVVDDSQLPKDRFSAERLKGVDSTLKIQPAKLEDSAVYLCASSLGELGITDTQYFGPGTRLTVL.

The chain recombines TRBV7-9 with TRBJ1-1, with no clear D. V was trimmed by 5 bases and J by 1 base, leaving 8 bases between them. From germline, CDR1 is SEHNR and CDR2 FQNEAQ (reference sequence). The CDR3 is 13 amino acids. The CDR3, as DNA: TGTGCCAGCAGCACGCGACAGAACACTGAAGCTTTCTTT. Protein product: CASSTRQNTEAFF.

The chain joins TRBV6-5 to TRBJ2-7; 12 bases match TRBD2. The V gene end was trimmed by 2 bases and the J gene end by 6 bases; junction bases not matched to a gene: 2. The CDR3 is 14 residues long. Germline V gene lookup returns CDR1 MNHEY and CDR2 SVGAGI. The CDR3 DNA reads as TGTGCCAGCAGTTACCGGACTAGCGGGACCGAGCAGTACTTC. Its protein is CASSYRTSGTEQYF.

The chain uses TRBV10-2 and TRBJ1-3; D call uncertain. The CDR3 length is 11 residues. Germline-derived CDR1 and CDR2 are WSHSY and SAAADI. Trimming pared 0 bases from V and 6 bases from J, leaving 0 bases between. CDR3 loop: CASSESNTIYF. The DNA for the CDR3 is TGCGCCAGCAGTGAGTCAAACACCATATATTTT.

The chain links TRBV19 to TRBJ2-3, with 11 positions matching TRBD2. J lost 4 bases, V lost 5 bases, and 8 bases had no gene match. The CDR3 spans 16 residues. Germline lookup yields CDR1 LNHDA and CDR2 SQIVND (reference sequence). The DNA of the CDR3 is TGTGCCAGTAGTCCCGTACTAGCGGGAGTCTCAGATACGCAGTATTTT. Translation: CASSPVLAGVSDTQYF.

CDR3 in amino acids: CSSNIFWDGAYNEQFF. For the CDR3, the DNA is TGTTCCTCAAACATTTTCTGGGACGGGGCCTACAATGAGCAGTTCTTC. The genes are TRBV5-6 and TRBJ2-1; D may be TRBD1 or TRBD2 (5 bases each). CDR3 length equals 16 residues. CDR1 is SGHDT, CDR2 YYEEEE, per germline.

This chain joins TRBV29-1 and TRBJ1-5; 8 bases map to TRBD1. The junction had 7 bases not matched to a gene; V was cut back by 5 bases and J by 7 bases. Germline CDR1 is SQVTM and CDR2 is ANQGSEA. This CDR3 has 13 residues. The CDR3 is CSVSGQAGQPQHF. The CDR3 DNA reads TGCAGCGTTTCGGGACAGGCGGGGCAGCCCCAGCATTTT.

This chain connects TRBV7-8 to TRBJ1-5; maybe TRBD1 (6 bases). CDR1 is SGHVS and CDR2 is FQNEAQ in the germline V gene. Trimming cost V 5 bases and J 4 bases, with 15 bases left between them. This CDR3 has 15 amino acids. The CDR3 DNA is TGTGCCAGCAGCACCCTAGGACAGCCAAATCAGCCCCAGCATTTT. Its translation: CASSTLGQPNQPQHF.

CDR3 amino acids: CASASGQGENTQYF. The CDR3 nucleotides read TGTGCTAGTGCCTCGGGACAGGGGGAAAATACGCAGTATTTT. J is TRBJ2-3 and V is TRBV12-5; 11 bases are shared with TRBD1. The CDR3 spans 14 residues. Germline V gene lookup returns CDR1 LGHNT and CDR2 FRNRAP. V shed 7 bases and J 7 bases; nucleotides not matched to a gene: 7.

This clone has just one count. The chain recombines TRBV2 with TRBJ2-7, with D tentatively TRBD1 or TRBD2 (5 bases each). The CDR3 has 12 amino acids. CDR1 and CDR2 (germline): SNHLY, FYNNEI. V dropped 3 bases and J dropped 6 bases, with 9 bases sitting between them. CDR3 residues: CASSDTGAEQYF. Here the CDR3 DNA reads TGTGCCAGCAGTGATACCGGGGCCGAGCAGTACTTC.